This T cell receptor beta chain was found in a study of T cell responses to AZD1222 COVID-19 vaccine. Study-wide background: Whether given at about 4 or about 12 weeks, second doses were pooled.

The protocol was immunoSEQ multiplex PCR, while the TCRdb copy is restricted to in-frame clones and leaves out a portion. The data contain fewer than 110,000 clones, 80% to 90% of them singletons. Study-level findings and limits: It was only a handful of AZD1222 recipients who were seropositive at baseline.

Turning to this clone: Its antigen is unidentified.

This TCR came from an adult in good health. Sequencing used peripheral blood, obtained on day 0 of AZD1222 vaccination.

The chain's CDR3 is CATSRVRSETQYF. In nucleotides, the CDR3 is TGTGCCACCAGCAGAGTAAGGTCTGAGACCCAGTACTTC. This chain connects TRBV15 to TRBJ2-5; the D is unclear. This CDR3 is built from 13 residues. The V gene lost 1 base and the J gene lost 5 bases, with 8 bases spanning the gap. Germline loops: CDR1 LNHNV, CDR2 YYDKDF (reference sequence).